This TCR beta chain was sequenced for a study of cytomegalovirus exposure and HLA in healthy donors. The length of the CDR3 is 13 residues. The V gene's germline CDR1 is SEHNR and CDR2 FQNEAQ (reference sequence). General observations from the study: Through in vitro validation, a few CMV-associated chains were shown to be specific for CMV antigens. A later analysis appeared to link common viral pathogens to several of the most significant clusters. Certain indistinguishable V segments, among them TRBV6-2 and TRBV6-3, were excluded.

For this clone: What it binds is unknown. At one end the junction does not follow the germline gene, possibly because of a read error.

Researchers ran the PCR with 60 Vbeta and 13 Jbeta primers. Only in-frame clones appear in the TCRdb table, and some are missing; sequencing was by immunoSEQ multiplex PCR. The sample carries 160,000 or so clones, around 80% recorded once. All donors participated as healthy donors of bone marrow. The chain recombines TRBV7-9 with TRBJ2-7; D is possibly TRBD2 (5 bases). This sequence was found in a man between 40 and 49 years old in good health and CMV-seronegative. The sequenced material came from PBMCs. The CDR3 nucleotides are TGTTCCAGCAGCTTAACGAGGGAGCGCGAGCAGTACTTC. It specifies CSSSLTREREQYF.